The clone carrying this TCR beta chain was observed many times. Its antigen is still unknown. The sample originates from a study of T cells in Graves' hyperthyroidism and ophthalmopathy. Study conclusions and caveats: Blood shared most expanded thyroid clonotypes above 0.001.

Germline assignment: CDR1 MDHEN and CDR2 SYDVKM. The CDR3 has 14 residues. Trimming stripped 4 bases from V and 7 bases from J, with 11 bases between. Amplification of TCR beta CDR3 regions used RNA as the template. The HTBI primer set served for first-round RT-PCR of the TCR CDR3. TCRdb re-derived calls from the multiplex PCR reads in MiXCR, one entry per CDR3 protein. The top ten clones hold around 7% of a sample with about 420,000 distinct CDR3 sequences, about 15% of them seen once. Sequencing input: blood. The TCR was taken from a woman between 18 and 29 years old with Graves' hyperthyroidism. V gene TRBV28 combines with J gene TRBJ1-6; D gene unclear. CDR3 sequence reads: CASSSEGRNSPLHF. The DNA of the CDR3 is TGTGCCAGCAGTTCAGAGGGAAGAAATTCACCCCTCCACTTT.